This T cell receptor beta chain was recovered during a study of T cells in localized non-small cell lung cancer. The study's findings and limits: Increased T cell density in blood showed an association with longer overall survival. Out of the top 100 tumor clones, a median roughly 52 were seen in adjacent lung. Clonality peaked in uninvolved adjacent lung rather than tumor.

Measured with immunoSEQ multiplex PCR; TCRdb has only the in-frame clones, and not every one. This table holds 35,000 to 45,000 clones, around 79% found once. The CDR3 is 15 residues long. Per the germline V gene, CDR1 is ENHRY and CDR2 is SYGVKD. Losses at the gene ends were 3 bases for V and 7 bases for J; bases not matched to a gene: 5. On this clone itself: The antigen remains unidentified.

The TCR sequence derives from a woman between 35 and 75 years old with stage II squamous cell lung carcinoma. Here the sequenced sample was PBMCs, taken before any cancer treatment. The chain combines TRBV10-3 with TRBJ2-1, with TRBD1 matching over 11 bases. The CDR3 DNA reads TGTGCCATCAGTGATCCGGGACAGGGGGGAAATGAGCAGTTCTTC. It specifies CAISDPGQGGNEQFF.